These T cell receptor beta chains were read from a single sample in a study of identical twins. MiXCR was run by TCRdb on the 5' RACE reads, yielding one entry per CDR3 protein. Altogether about 240,000 distinct CDR3 sequences are present, roughly 10% being singletons, with the ten largest covering 9% to 10%. Sequencing was done on a sample of memory T cells sorted from blood. These TCRs come from a man aged 50 to 59 in good health. Each CDR3 is given with its conserved first and last residue. The order of the fields is V gene, clone size, J gene, D gene, CDR3 DNA, CDR3 protein. D genes are given only for firm matches. The listing skips clone size in some rows; elsewhere it reads once, few, many or a size class.

>TRBV5-1|many|TRBJ1-4|TRBD1
TGCGCCAGCAGCTTGACCGGGACAGGGGGGGAAAAACTGTTTTTT
CASSLTGTGGEKLFF
>TRBV11-2|NA|TRBJ2-3|NA
TGTGCCAGCAGCAGGGACGGAGGGAACACAGATACGCAGTATTTT
CASSRDGGNTDTQYF
>TRBV20-1|many|TRBJ2-1|TRBD2
TGCAGGGGACTAGCGGGAGGAAGCGAGCAGTTCTTC
CRGLAGGSEQFF
>TRBV7-9|many|TRBJ2-1|TRBD2
TGTGCCAGCTCCGGAAGCGGGAACTCCTACAATGAGCAGTTCTTC
CASSGSGNSYNEQFF
>TRBV28|NA|TRBJ2-5|TRBD2
TGTGCCAGCTATCTAGCGGGAGGGGGGGCCCAGTACTTC
CASYLAGGGAQYF
>TRBV4-3|many|TRBJ1-4|TRBD1
TGCGCCAGCAGCCAAGCGACAGGGGGCGGTGAAAAACTGTTTTTT
CASSQATGGGEKLFF
>TRBV1|NA|TRBJ2-2|NA
TGCACCAGCAGCGGACTAGCGGGAGGGACGAACACCGGGGAGCTGTTTTTT
CTSSGLAGGTNTGELFF
>TRBV27|many|TRBJ1-2|TRBD1
TGTGCCAGCAGCTATGGACAGGGGTATGGCTACACCTTC
CASSYGQGYGYTF
>TRBV7-8|few|TRBJ2-5|NA
TGTGCCAGCAGCTCGGGACACTCAATCCAAGAGACCCAGTACTTC
CASSSGHSIQETQYF
>TRBV7-9|NA|TRBJ2-1|NA
TGTGCCAGCAGCCAGACAAGAGAAAGTGAGCAGTTCTTC
CASSQTRESEQFF
>TRBV20-1|few|TRBJ2-3|TRBD1
TGCAGTGCAGGGGGCCCGGGTTGGCGGGTTCCAGATACGCAGTATTTT
CSAGGPGWRVPDTQYF
>TRBV7-6|few|TRBJ2-7|NA
TGTGCCAGCAGTCATACGTTCCGGCCATACGAGCAGTACTTC
CASSHTFRPYEQYF
>TRBV6-2/TRBV6-3|medium-sized|TRBJ2-1|NA
TGTGCCAGCAGCCATCCCCGAGGACGGCACAATGAGCAGTTCTTC
CASSHPRGRHNEQFF
>TRBV7-2|NA|TRBJ1-1|NA
TGTGCCAGCAGCCCCCCAGTCCTTATGAACACTGAAGCTTTCTTT
CASSPPVLMNTEAFF
>TRBV4-1|NA|TRBJ2-7|NA
TGCGCCAGCAGCGGACAAGGGGGCTACGAGCAGTACTTC
CASSGQGGYEQYF
>TRBV6-5|many|TRBJ2-1|TRBD2
TGTGCCAGCAGTTACTCGACATCGGGGGGAGGGGACAATGAGCAGTTCTTC
CASSYSTSGGGDNEQFF
>TRBV13|NA|TRBJ2-7|TRBD1
TGTGCCAGCAGCTTTATGGACAGGTTGACTGGCAACGAGCAGTACTTC
CASSFMDRLTGNEQYF
>TRBV28|few|TRBJ2-7|TRBD2
TGTGCCAGCAGTTTCGAGCTAGCGGGTCTTTCCTACGAGCAGTACTTC
CASSFELAGLSYEQYF
>TRBV24-1|many|TRBJ1-5|NA
TGTGCCACCAGTGATTTCGGTCAGCCCCAGCATTTT
CATSDFGQPQHF
>TRBV4-1|many|TRBJ1-6|NA
TGCGCCAGCAGCCAAGATCGACGGATGCCCAGGTCCTATAATTCACCCCTCCACTTT
CASSQDRRMPRSYNSPLHF
>TRBV7-6|NA|TRBJ2-1|TRBD2
TGTGCCAGCAGCTTAGAAGGGGGGGGACTAGCGGGGATTGCGTATGAGCAGTTCTTC
CASSLEGGGLAGIAYEQFF
>TRBV5-1|many|TRBJ2-2|TRBD1
TGCGCCAGCGACGCTACCGGGACAGGAGGGATCGGGGAGCTGTTTTTT
CASDATGTGGIGELFF
>TRBV5-4|few|TRBJ1-2|TRBD1
TGTGCCAGCAGCCGACCGGGACAGGGTTTTGATGGCTACACCTTC
CASSRPGQGFDGYTF
>TRBV20-1|once|TRBJ2-5|NA
TGCAGTGCTAGGCTCCCGTCGGCGCGGGGGCGAGAGACCCAGTACTTC
CSARLPSARGRETQYF
>TRBV6-1|few|TRBJ1-5|NA
TGTGCCAGCAGAGACAGGAACGGTGGGGGGCAGCCCCAGCATTTT
CASRDRNGGGQPQHF
>TRBV7-2|many|TRBJ2-7|NA
TGTGCCAGCAGCTTAGCGGGACACAGCTACGAGCAGTACTTC
CASSLAGHSYEQYF
>TRBV12-3/TRBV12-4|many|TRBJ1-4|NA
TGTGCCAGCAGCTTCCTGAATGAAAAACTGTTTTTT
CASSFLNEKLFF
>TRBV7-9|NA|TRBJ2-3|NA
TGTGCCAGCAGCTGGGGGGCAGGCAGGACCGGGGGCACGCAGTATTTT
CASSWGAGRTGGTQYF
>TRBV6-5|few|TRBJ2-7|NA
TGTGCCAGCAATTTGGGGACAAGCTACGAGCAGTACTTC
CASNLGTSYEQYF
>TRBV14|many|TRBJ2-5|TRBD2
TGTGCCAGCAGCTGGACTAGCGGGAGTATTCTGGAGACCCAGTACTTC
CASSWTSGSILETQYF
>TRBV7-8|many|TRBJ2-1|TRBD1
TGTGCCAGCAGCATAGACAGGGGTGGACCTAATGAGCAGTTCTTC
CASSIDRGGPNEQFF
>TRBV20-1|many|TRBJ2-1|NA
TGCAGTGCAACCGGGACACTGAGGAATAATGAGCAGTTCTTC
CSATGTLRNNEQFF
>TRBV5-1|many|TRBJ1-2|TRBD1
TGCGCCAGCAGCTTGGGGGTCGTGACAGGGAATGGCTACACCTTC
CASSLGVVTGNGYTF
>TRBV5-6|few|TRBJ1-5|NA
TGTGCCAGCAGCCCAGGAGCCGTAGTATTTAGCAATCAGCCCCAGCATTTT
CASSPGAVVFSNQPQHF
>TRBV19|NA|TRBJ2-1|NA
TGTGCCAGTGGAGTTGGTGGCTCCTACAATGAGCAGTTCTTC
CASGVGGSYNEQFF
>TRBV9|few|TRBJ1-5|NA
TGTGCCAGCAGCGCGGAGGGGCCCCTCGCGGCGCAGCCCCAGCATTTT
CASSAEGPLAAQPQHF
>TRBV7-9|NA|TRBJ2-5|NA
TGTGCCAGCAGCTTTGGGTTTGGGCCTCAAGAGACCCAGTACTTC
CASSFGFGPQETQYF
>TRBV4-1|NA|TRBJ2-3|TRBD2
TGCGCCAGCAGCCAAGCGCTAGCGGTCACAGATACGCAGTATTTT
CASSQALAVTDTQYF
>TRBV15|NA|TRBJ2-1|TRBD1
TGTGCCACCAGCAGAGCCGGGACAGGGTACGGTGAGCAGTTCTTC
CATSRAGTGYGEQFF
>TRBV4-3|many|TRBJ1-6|NA
TGCGCCAGCAGCCAAGATCGCCAGGATAATTCACCCCTCCACTTT
CASSQDRQDNSPLHF
>TRBV28|few|TRBJ1-2|NA
TGTGCCAGCAGTTTTTCCAACAGGGTTGGTGGCTACACCTTC
CASSFSNRVGGYTF
>TRBV7-9|many|TRBJ2-7|NA
TGTGCCAGCAGCTTAAGGACTCTTGTCGACGAGCAGTACTTC
CASSLRTLVDEQYF
>TRBV18|NA|TRBJ2-5|NA
TGTGCCAGCTCACCTATACCGGGGGAGGAGACCCAGTACTTC
CASSPIPGEETQYF
>TRBV4-3|few|TRBJ1-2|NA
TGCGCCAGCAGCCAAGGAGGGGGGCAAGCGTACGGCTACACCTTC
CASSQGGGQAYGYTF
>TRBV19|few|TRBJ2-1|TRBD2
TGTGCCAGTCAAGGATTACTAGCGGGAGTGGATGAGCAGTTCTTC
CASQGLLAGVDEQFF
>TRBV6-5|few|TRBJ1-6|NA
TGTGCCAGCAGTTACTCGAGTCGGTCCCGAGGACCCCTCCACTTT
CASSYSSRSRGPLHF
>TRBV11-2|NA|TRBJ2-7|TRBD1
TGTGCCAGCAACACCGGGACAGGGAGCTACGAGCAGTCCTTC
CASNTGTGSYEQSF
>TRBV7-2|few|TRBJ2-7|TRBD2
TGTGCCAGCAGCTTAGACGGGCGGGAGCCGGCGAAGTACTTC
CASSLDGREPAKYF
>TRBV6-2/TRBV6-3|few|TRBJ2-7|NA
TGTGCCAGCGGGACGGAGGGACACGAGCAGTACTTC
CASGTEGHEQYF
>TRBV12-3/TRBV12-4|few|TRBJ2-2|NA
TGTGCCAGCAGAAGGGACACCGGGGAGCTGTTTTTT
CASRRDTGELFF
>TRBV6-2/TRBV6-3|NA|TRBJ2-1|TRBD1
TGTGCCAGCAGGCAGACAGGGTGGGACAATGAGCAGTTCTTC
CASRQTGWDNEQFF
>TRBV7-2|NA|TRBJ2-3|NA
TGTGCCAGCAGCCCGGTTGGGGGGCGCTCTCCAGATACGCAGTATTTT
CASSPVGGRSPDTQYF
>TRBV10-3|NA|TRBJ2-3|TRBD1
TGTGCCATCAGTGAGAACGGACAGGTAACAGATACGCAGTATTTT
CAISENGQVTDTQYF
>TRBV21-1|few|TRBJ2-1|NA
TGTGCCAGCAGCAGCCGGGACAGGGCCCCATACAATGAGCAGTTCTTC
CASSSRDRAPYNEQFF
>TRBV7-2|NA|TRBJ1-5|NA
TGTGCCAGCAGCCCTCAGTCCCAAACGAATCAGCCCCAGCATTTT
CASSPQSQTNQPQHF
>TRBV5-1|few|TRBJ1-2|NA
TGCGCCAGCAGCTTGGATGGGCGTAATTACAACTATGGCTACACCTTC
CASSLDGRNYNYGYTF
>TRBV7-9|NA|TRBJ2-7|TRBD2
TGTGCCAGCAGCTTAGAGCCTAGCGGGAGTTACTACGAGCAGTACTTC
CASSLEPSGSYYEQYF
>TRBV12-3/TRBV12-4|many|TRBJ2-1|NA
TGTGCCAGCAGTTTACAGGGGCGGAATGAGCAGTTCTTC
CASSLQGRNEQFF
>TRBV14|many|TRBJ2-3|NA
TGTGCCAGCAGCCCCCGCGGGGACACAGATACGCAGTATTTT
CASSPRGDTDTQYF
>TRBV28|many|TRBJ2-7|NA
TGTGCCAGCAGTTTATTAGGGGCCCTCTACGAGCAGTACTTC
CASSLLGALYEQYF